Reported below is one TCR beta chain. What it binds is unknown. Treatment: roughly 10-day PBMC culture with coronavirus spike peptide pools or control peptides (ViraFEST assay). ViraFEST enlarged antigen-specific T cell populations with peptide pools and afterwards sequenced TCRs. The CDR3 is 14 residues long. V lost 2 bases and J 6 bases, leaving 12 bases between the germline ends. The germline V gene has CDR1 KGHDR and CDR2 SFDVKD. This entry comes from a study of vaccination and CD4 T cells after COVID-19. Sequencing of the DNA from cultured CD4+ T cells was carried out with the Oncomine TCR Beta short-read assay. TCRdb ran MiXCR on the PCR reads and lists one entry per CDR3 protein. The sample carries 9,500 to 13,000 distinct CDR3 sequences, approximately 28% recorded once. Study-wide findings and caveats: Only post-vaccination samples contained a median 86.3% of the reactive clones in convalescent patients. Convalescent patients were relatively few, and early post-infection timepoints were missing.

The input for sequencing was CD4+ T cells from blood, cultured in vitro, taken after SARS-CoV-2 vaccination. V gene TRBV24-1 combines with J gene TRBJ1-2; D gene uncertain. The TCR comes from a human donor who had recovered from COVID-19. The CDR3 reads CATSDSGRNNGYTF. The CDR3 DNA is TGTGCCACCAGTGATTCCGGCCGGAACAATGGCTACACCTTC.